The 16 T cell receptor beta chains presented below share a single source sample, sequenced in a study of blood T cell repertoires in COVID-19. Repertoires were generated with immunoSEQ multiplex PCR, while TCRdb's copy carries only in-frame clones and drops some. This repertoire shows approximately 100,000 clones, roughly four fifths found once; its top ten account for 10%. Source material: peripheral blood. The receptors derive from a human donor in a cohort sampled during active COVID-19.

CDR3 sequence reads: CASSLAKGAGYTF. CDR3 bases: TGTGCCAGCAGCTTGGCTAAAGGAGCTGGCTACACCTTC. The V and J genes are TRBV13 and TRBJ1-2; the D is unclear. This CDR3 has 13 amino acids. V lost 3 bases, J lost 7 bases, and 12 bases lay in between. Germline values: CDR1 PRHDT, CDR2 FYEKMQ (reference sequence).

The V call is TRBV19, the J call TRBJ1-3; 9 bases fit TRBD1. The germline CDR1 and CDR2 sequences are LNHDA and SQIVND (reference sequence). The junction had 3 bases not matched to a gene; V was cut back by 2 bases and J by 4 bases. The CDR3 has 15 amino acids. For the CDR3, the DNA is TGTGCCAGTAGTATACGACAGGGGGTCGGAAACACCATATATTTT. It specifies CASSIRQGVGNTIYF. Variable domain in full (rest from reference TRBV19 and TRBJ1-3): DGGITQSPKYLFRKEGQNVTLSCEQNLNHDAMYWYRQDPGQGLRLIYYSQIVNDFQKGDIAEGYSVSREKKESFPLTVTSAQKNPTAFYLCASSIRQGVGNTIYFGEGSWLTVV.

The CDR3 is CASTGTSGNTIYF. CDR3 bases: TGTGCCTCAACAGGGACATCTGGAAACACCATATATTTT. The rearrangement uses TRBV30 and TRBJ1-3; D may be TRBD1 (6 bases). Trimming took 7 bases from V and 1 from J, leaving 11 bases between them. Germline V lookup: CDR1 GTSNPN, CDR2 SVGIG (reference sequence). This CDR3 is 13 amino acids long.

This chain joins TRBV21-1 and TRBJ2-7; TRBD1 was called by the table and not checked on the DNA. TRBV21-1 represents a pseudogene. The CDR3 runs to 15 residues. The CDR3 nucleotides are TGTGCCAGCAGCAAGTACGGGACAGGGGCCTACGAGCAGTACTTC. This encodes CASSKYGTGAYEQYF.

This chain joins TRBV5-1 and TRBJ2-7, with 7 bases lining up with TRBD1. Germline-derived CDR1 and CDR2 are SGHRS and YFSETQ. The CDR3 covers 14 residues. V shed 4 bases and J 1 base; nucleotides not matched to a gene: 5. The CDR3 protein is CASSETGVSYEQYF. The CDR3 DNA reads TGCGCCAGCAGCGAAACAGGGGTATCCTACGAGCAGTACTTC. Looking up the rest from reference TRBV5-1 and TRBJ2-7 gives the full variable domain: KAGVTQTPRYLIKTRGQQVTLSCSPISGHRSVSWYQQTPGQGLQFLFEYFSETQRNKGNFPGRFSGRQFSNSRSEMNVSTLELGDSALYLCASSETGVSYEQYFGPGTRLTVT.

The chain carries TRBV19 and TRBJ2-2, with D perhaps matching TRBD2 (7 bases). The CDR3 contains 16 residues. The germline V gene encodes CDR1 LNHDA and CDR2 SQIVND (reference sequence). V was trimmed by 5 bases and J by 1 base, leaving 14 bases between them. The CDR3 DNA follows: TGTGCCAGTAGTCAAGGGGGGGTCAGGAACACCGGGGAGCTGTTTTTT. Translation gives CASSQGGVRNTGELFF.

This clone was found a few times. The V gene is TRBV7-6, the J gene TRBJ1-2; 7 bases align to TRBD1. V trimming: 4 bases; J trimming: 11 bases; junction bases outside the gene matches: 19. Germline loops: CDR1 SGHVS, CDR2 FNYEAQ. The CDR3 has 16 residues. CDR3 amino acids: CASSSGPGTALPLYTF. In nucleotides, the CDR3 is TGTGCCAGCAGCTCGGGGCCGGGGACAGCCTTACCCTTATACACCTTC.

This clone came up a few times. The rearrangement uses TRBV7-9 and TRBJ2-7; 8 positions match TRBD1. Trimming at V came to 3 bases and at J to 3 bases, leaving 4 bases not matched to a gene. The CDR3 has 14 residues. Germline V CDR1 and CDR2: SEHNR, FQNEAQ (reference sequence). The CDR3: CASSLGTGIYEQYF. CDR3 DNA sequence: TGTGCCAGCAGCTTGGGGACAGGAATCTACGAGCAGTACTTC.

This clone was recorded a few times. The V and J genes are TRBV6-2 or TRBV6-3 and TRBJ2-7; D not certain. The V gene's germline CDR1 is MNHEY and CDR2 SVGEGT. The V and J ends lost 4 bases and 3 bases respectively, with 4 bases between them. The CDR3 runs 11 residues. The CDR3 sequence: CASSSLYEQYF. Written as DNA, the CDR3 is TGTGCCAGCAGTTCTCTCTACGAGCAGTACTTC.

The chain is built from TRBV7-7 and TRBJ2-1; 7 positions match TRBD1. The J segment lost 4 bases and the V segment lost 5 bases, leaving 2 bases of the junction unmatched. There are 13 residues in the CDR3. Germline V gene lookup returns CDR1 SSHAT and CDR2 FNYEAQ (reference sequence). The DNA of the CDR3 is TGTGCCAGCAGCCCAGGGGGATACAATGAGCAGTTCTTC. Its translation: CASSPGGYNEQFF.

The chain has TRBV7-2 and TRBJ2-4; D is undetermined. CDR3 length equals 15 residues. The V end lost 5 bases, the J end lost 2 bases, and 13 bases lay between the germline ends. Per germline, CDR1 SGHTA and CDR2 FQGNSA. The CDR3 region has the DNA TGTGCCAGCAGCAGTCGAACAGAGACCAAAAACATTCAGTACTTC. It is translated as CASSSRTETKNIQYF.

This chain joins TRBV7-6 and TRBJ2-5; 9 bases align to TRBD2. The V gene end was trimmed by 4 bases and the J gene end by 4 bases; junction bases not matched to a gene: 1. Germline V gene data show CDR1 as SGHVS and CDR2 as FNYEAQ. The CDR3 is 13 amino acids. Written as DNA, the CDR3 is TGTGCCAGCAGCTCGGGACTAGCAGAGACCCAGTACTTC. Translating gives CASSSGLAETQYF.

The V call is TRBV7-2, the J call TRBJ1-5; tentatively, D is TRBD1 (5 bases). The CDR3 has 13 amino acids. The germline V and J ends were trimmed by 2 bases and 8 bases, with 10 bases remaining between them. CDR1 SGHTA and CDR2 FQGNSA come from the germline V gene. CDR3 residues: CASSLMTDKPQHF. DNA of the CDR3: TGTGCCAGCAGCTTAATGACAGATAAGCCCCAGCATTTT.

The chain's CDR3 is CASSDFGGQKSSYEQYF. The CDR3 nucleotides are TGTGCCAGCAGTGACTTCGGTGGGCAGAAGAGCTCCTACGAGCAGTACTTC. The gene calls are TRBV6-4 and TRBJ2-7, with unresolved D. CDR3 size: 17 residues. Per germline, CDR1 MRHNA and CDR2 SNTAGT. V shed 1 base and J shed 0 bases, with 16 bases lying between them.

This clone was counted only a few times. This chain joins TRBV7-9 and TRBJ2-1, with D possibly TRBD2 on 5 matching bases. V gave up 8 bases and J gave up 8 bases, with 10 bases separating them. The CDR3 runs 11 residues. The V gene's germline CDR1 is SEHNR and CDR2 FQNEAQ (reference sequence). The CDR3 sequence is CASRGPDEQFF. CDR3 in DNA: TGTGCCAGCCGGGGTCCCGATGAGCAGTTCTTC.

The chain has TRBV6-5 and TRBJ1-1, with TRBD1 matching over 7 bases. V was pared by 3 bases and J by 0 bases, with 7 bases of the junction left unmatched. From germline, CDR1 is MNHEY and CDR2 SVGAGI. CDR3 length: 16 residues. The CDR3 region is CASSYTGQYMNTEAFF. The CDR3 DNA reads as TGTGCCAGCAGTTATACGGGACAGTACATGAACACTGAAGCTTTCTTT.